These T cell receptor beta chains were read from a single sample in a study of blood T cell repertoires in COVID-19. Sequencing used immunoSEQ multiplex PCR; TCRdb keeps in-frame clones, though not all of them. The sample records roughly 200,000 clones, approximately 80% being singletons. Sequences were obtained from PBMCs or T cells enriched from blood (not recorded which). The origin of the receptors is a middle-aged man who had recovered from COVID-19. Both conserved end residues are part of each CDR3. D genes are given only for firm matches. The size entry is marked missing in some rows and otherwise reads once, few, many or a size class.

j_call d_call v_call clone_size cdr3_nt cdr3_aa
TRBJ1-2 NA TRBV20-1 NA TGCAGTGCGACAGACTATGGCTACACCTTC CSATDYGYTF
TRBJ2-1 NA TRBV29-1 NA TGCAGCGTTGATAGTAGCGGTACTTCCAATGAGCAGTTCTTC CSVDSSGTSNEQFF
TRBJ1-1 TRBD1 TRBV2 NA TGTGCCAGCAGAAGGGGCAGGGGGCCTTTGCAGAACACTGAAGCTTTCTTT CASRRGRGPLQNTEAFF
TRBJ2-7 TRBD1 TRBV6-5 NA TGTGCCAGCAGACCCGGGACAGGGACTAAGCAGTACTTC CASRPGTGTKQYF
TRBJ2-2 TRBD2 TRBV6-6 NA TGTGCCAGCAGTTACAAGCGGGGGGGCGACCGGGAGCTGTTTTTT CASSYKRGGDRELFF
TRBJ2-2 NA TRBV6-2/TRBV6-3 NA TGTGCCAGCAGTTACGACATAGGCGTAGGGAGATTAGGCGGGGAGCTGTTTTTT CASSYDIGVGRLGGELFF
TRBJ2-7 TRBD1 TRBV5-1 NA TGCGCCAGCAGCTTCGACAGGGGGGAGAGGGAGCAGTACTTC CASSFDRGEREQYF
TRBJ1-6 NA TRBV3-1/TRBV3-2 few TGTGCCAGCAGCGGAGGGCCCTCCTATAATTCACCCCTCCACTTT CASSGGPSYNSPLHF
TRBJ1-1 TRBD1 TRBV7-3 NA TGTGCCAGCAGCCAGGGGGGACAGGGGATTTTCTTT CASSQGGQGIFF
TRBJ1-2 NA TRBV11-2 NA TGTGCCAGCAGCTCACGACAGATTTCTAACTATGGCTACACCTTC CASSSRQISNYGYTF
TRBJ2-5 NA TRBV5-1 NA TGCGCCAGCAGCCCTACAACAGGCGGAGGGGAGACCCAGTACTTC CASSPTTGGGETQYF
TRBJ1-3 NA TRBV3-1/TRBV3-2 NA TGTGCCAGCAGCCCAGCCGCGGGGATTATTGGAAACACCATATATTTT CASSPAAGIIGNTIYF
TRBJ1-2 NA TRBV2 NA TGTGCCAGGAAACAAACAGGACACTATGGCTACACCTTC CARKQTGHYGYTF
TRBJ1-4 TRBD1 TRBV6-5 NA TGTGCCAGCGCTATACAGGGGTCTAATAATGAAAAACTGTTTTTT CASAIQGSNNEKLFF
TRBJ2-5 NA TRBV9 NA TGTGCCAGCAGCGCGCACGAGAGAGCAGGACAAGAGACCCAGTACTTC CASSAHERAGQETQYF
TRBJ1-2 NA TRBV2 once TGTGCCAGCACTAAAGCTGGAGGGAGGGGGAAGGAAGTCGAGGATGGCTACACCTTC CASTKAGGRGKEVEDGYTF
TRBJ1-4 NA TRBV28 NA TGTGCCACGGGGGAACCAAAACTGTTTTTT CATGEPKLFF
TRBJ1-1 NA TRBV10-3 NA TGTGCCATCAGTGAGAGGCCCGGGGGCACTGAAGCTTTCTTT CAISERPGGTEAFF
TRBJ2-1 NA TRBV4-2 NA TGTGCCAGCAGCCAAGTAGTAATGCAGGGAAATGAGCAGTTCTTC CASSQVVMQGNEQFF
TRBJ1-2 NA TRBV4-1 NA TGCGCCAGCAGCCAAGAAGGTCCGGGGGGCTACACCTTC CASSQEGPGGYTF
TRBJ2-1 TRBD2 TRBV6-1 many TGTGCCAGCAGTGAGCGGGGGAGAGGATGGTACAATGAGCAGTTCTTC CASSERGRGWYNEQFF
TRBJ2-7 NA TRBV6-5 few TGTGCCAGCAAACTCCCGTGGGCCACCTCCTACGAGCAGTACTTC CASKLPWATSYEQYF
TRBJ2-5 TRBD2 TRBV6-5 NA TGTGCCAGCAGCCTCGGGGGGTGGGAGACCCAGTACTTC CASSLGGWETQYF
TRBJ2-7 NA TRBV12-3/TRBV12-4 NA TGTGCCAGCAGTTTTGCGGGAGAGCAGTACTTC CASSFAGEQYF
TRBJ1-2 NA TRBV29-1 NA TGCAGCGTCAACGAATACAGGGAAAATGGCTACACCTTC CSVNEYRENGYTF
TRBJ1-1 NA TRBV20-1 NA TGCAGTGCTAGTGGGCGGGGACTTCTAATGAACACTGAAGCTTTCTTT CSASGRGLLMNTEAFF
TRBJ2-1 TRBD2 TRBV6-5 NA TGTGCCAGCAGTTACCTGCCGGGACTAGTAAGCGAGCAGTTCTTC CASSYLPGLVSEQFF
TRBJ2-3 TRBD2 TRBV5-1 NA TGCGCCAGCAGCTTGGCACCTAGCGGTCCTAGCACAGATACGCAGTATTTT CASSLAPSGPSTDTQYF
TRBJ2-2 TRBD2 TRBV7-8 NA TGTGCCAGCAGCTTTAGCGGGAGATCCGGCGGGGAGCTGTTTTTT CASSFSGRSGGELFF
TRBJ2-1 TRBD2 TRBV30 few TGTGCCTGGAGTGTATTAGCGGGAAAGTATGCGTTCTTC CAWSVLAGKYAFF
TRBJ2-1 TRBD2 TRBV15 NA TGTGCCACCAGCAGAGGGGATGGACTAGCGGGGGGCAATGAGCAGTTCTTC CATSRGDGLAGGNEQFF
TRBJ1-1 TRBD1 TRBV18 NA TGTGCCAGCTCAGGACAGGGGGGGCAAAACGAAGCTTTCTTT CASSGQGGQNEAFF
TRBJ2-7 NA TRBV30 NA TGTGCCTGGAGTTATCGAGATAAGTCTTACTTC CAWSYRDKSYF
TRBJ1-1 TRBD1 TRBV3-1/TRBV3-2 NA TGTGCCAGCAGCCGGACAGGGGGCACTGAAGCTTTCTTT CASSRTGGTEAFF
TRBJ1-2 TRBD1 TRBV2 NA TGTGCCAGCAGAGCAAGGGACAGGGGTGATGGCTACACCTTC CASRARDRGDGYTF
TRBJ1-2 NA TRBV12-3/TRBV12-4 NA TGTGCCAGCAGTCTCACAGACTATGGCTACACCTTC CASSLTDYGYTF
TRBJ1-2 NA TRBV19 NA TGTGCCAGTAGTCCCCAACCCGGACGGGGTAACTATGGCTACACCTTC CASSPQPGRGNYGYTF
TRBJ1-1 TRBD1 TRBV6-1 NA TGTGCCAGCAGTACTCGGACAGGGCAAGGTGAAGCTTTCTTT CASSTRTGQGEAFF
TRBJ1-6 NA TRBV28 NA TGTGCCAGCAGTTTAATGAGAGGCTCCTATAATTCACCCCTCCACTTT CASSLMRGSYNSPLHF
TRBJ2-5 TRBD2 TRBV2 once TGTGCCAGTAGACTAGCGGGAGAGACCCAGTACTTC CASRLAGETQYF
TRBJ1-1 TRBD1 TRBV13 NA TGTGCCAGCAGCTTAGTCGAGGGGGCCATTGCTGAAGCTTTCTTT CASSLVEGAIAEAFF
TRBJ1-2 NA TRBV19 NA TGTGCCAGTAGTTTCGGACTGTATGGTGGCTACACCTTC CASSFGLYGGYTF